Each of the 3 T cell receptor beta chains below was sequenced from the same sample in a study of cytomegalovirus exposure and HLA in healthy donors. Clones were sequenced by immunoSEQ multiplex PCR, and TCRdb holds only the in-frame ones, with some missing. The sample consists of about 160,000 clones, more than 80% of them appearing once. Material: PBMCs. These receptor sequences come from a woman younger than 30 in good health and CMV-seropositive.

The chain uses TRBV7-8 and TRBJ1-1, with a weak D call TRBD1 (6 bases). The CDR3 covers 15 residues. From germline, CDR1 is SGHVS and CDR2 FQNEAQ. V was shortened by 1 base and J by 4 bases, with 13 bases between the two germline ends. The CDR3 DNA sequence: TGTGCCAGCAGCTTAGAACCAGGGGCCGGCACTGAAGCTTTCTTT. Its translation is CASSLEPGAGTEAFF.

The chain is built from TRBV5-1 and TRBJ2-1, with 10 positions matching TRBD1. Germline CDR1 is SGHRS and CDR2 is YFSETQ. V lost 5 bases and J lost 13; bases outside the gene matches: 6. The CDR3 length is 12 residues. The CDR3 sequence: CASRGDRGLQFF. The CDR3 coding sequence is TGCGCCAGCAGAGGGGACAGGGGACTTCAGTTCTTC.

The CDR3 sequence is CASSFLSLAGGSYNEQFF. DNA for the CDR3: TGTGCCAGCAGCTTTCTAAGCCTAGCGGGGGGCTCCTACAATGAGCAGTTCTTC. This chain connects TRBV5-4 to TRBJ2-1, with 11 bases aligning to TRBD2. In germline, CDR1 is SGHNT, CDR2 YYREEE (reference sequence). J lost 0 bases, V lost 2 bases, and 7 bases had no gene match. The CDR3 covers 18 residues. The full variable domain, completed using reference TRBV5-4 and TRBJ2-1, is ETGVTQSPTHLIKTRGQQVTLRCSSQSGHNTVSWYQQALGQGPQFIFQYYREEENGRGNFPPRFSGLQFPNYSSELNVNALELDDSALYLCASSFLSLAGGSYNEQFFGPGTRLTVL.